Only a few counts were recorded for the clone carrying this T cell receptor beta chain. Its antigen is unidentified. The making of cDNA relied on 5'RACE with 10-nucleotide random UMIs. Every sequencing run generated over 170 million TCR-beta sequences from 15-18 subjects. TCRdb analysed the 5' RACE reads with MiXCR anew, one entry per CDR3 protein. The repertoire has roughly 36,000 distinct CDR3 sequences, 3% to 3.5% of them found once; the top ten carry about 7.8%. The data were taken from a study of neurological immune-mediated disorders. Findings and caveats of the study: None of the CDR3 amino acid sequences of expanded clones were shared across subjects, and this suggested private repertoires in all groups.

Per the germline V gene, CDR1 is SGHDT and CDR2 is YYEEEE. V lost 4 bases and J lost 7; bases outside the gene matches: 11. The CDR3 totals 16 residues. Time point meaning: longitudinal time-point 1 (baseline). The unsorted libraries were prepared from 2 million PBMCs (stored at -80 C). J is TRBJ2-1 and V is TRBV5-6, with 10 bases lining up with TRBD1. The TCR originated in a woman aged 60-70 years with multiple sclerosis. What was sequenced was PBMCs. CDR3 DNA sequence: TGTGCCAGCAGCCCTCCCGGGACAGGGGCACGGAATGAGCAGTTCTTC. This encodes CASSPPGTGARNEQFF.